The clone carrying this T cell receptor beta chain was seen a few times. Its antigen is unidentified. Described treatment: approximately 9-day PBMC culture with coronavirus spike peptide pools or control peptides (ViraFEST assay). Pre-COVID-19 pandemic sampling (2011-2018) yielded the unexposed donor's CD4+ T cells. Once peptide pools had expanded antigen-specific T cells, ViraFEST sequenced TCRs. This sample is drawn from a study of vaccination and CD4 T cells after COVID-19. The wider study: Controls had a CEFX pool, an HIV-1 Nef pool, or no peptide added.

The study sequenced cultured CD4+ T cell DNA using the Oncomine TCR Beta short-read assay. From the PCR reads, TCRdb called clonotypes with MiXCR, one entry per CDR3 protein. The repertoire holds roughly 5,400 distinct CDR3 sequences, roughly 60% seen once, with roughly 47% in the top ten. The sequencing sample was made of CD4+ T cells from blood, cultured in vitro. This sequence originates from a human donor in good health.

DNA for the CDR3: TGTGCCAGCAGCGCTATGGGCGGGGAAGGGAACTATGGCTACACCTTC. Its protein is CASSAMGGEGNYGYTF. The V gene is TRBV7-9, the J gene TRBJ1-2; D ambiguous. Trimming took off 5 bases at V and 2 bases at J, with 18 bases between the two ends. CDR3 size: 16 residues. CDR1 is SEHNR, CDR2 FQNEAQ, per germline (reference sequence).